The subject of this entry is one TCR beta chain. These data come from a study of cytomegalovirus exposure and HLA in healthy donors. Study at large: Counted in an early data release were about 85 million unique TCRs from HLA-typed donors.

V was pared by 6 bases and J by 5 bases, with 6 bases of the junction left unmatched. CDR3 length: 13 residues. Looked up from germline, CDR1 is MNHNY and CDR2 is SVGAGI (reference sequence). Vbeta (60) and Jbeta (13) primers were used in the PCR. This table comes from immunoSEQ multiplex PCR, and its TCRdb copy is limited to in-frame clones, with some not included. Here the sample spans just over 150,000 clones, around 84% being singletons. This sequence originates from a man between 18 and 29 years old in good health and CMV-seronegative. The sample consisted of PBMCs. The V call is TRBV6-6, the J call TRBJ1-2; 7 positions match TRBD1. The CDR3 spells CASSQGQAYGYTF. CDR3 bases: TGTGCCAGCAGCCAAGGACAGGCTTATGGCTACACCTTC.